The entry below gives a single T cell receptor (beta chain) sequence along with its context. Antigen specificity is unknown. The sample belongs to a study of long-term antiretroviral therapy in people with HIV. Germline assignment: CDR1 SGHRS and CDR2 YFSETQ. CDR3 length: 15 residues. V was clipped by 3 bases and J by 1 base; unmatched bases: 3. Study-level results: Even long-term ART left TRB diversity below transplant donor controls, despite gains.

The run of the v3.0 immunoSEQ assay was at survey level. Clones were sequenced by immunoSEQ multiplex PCR, and TCRdb holds only the in-frame ones, with some missing. The table includes 23,000 or so clones, roughly 80% detected once. This sequence originates from a man aged 45-60 years with HIV. The genes are TRBV5-1 and TRBJ1-5, with 8 bases lining up with TRBD1. The material was unsorted PBMCs, obtained 0.4 years after starting antiretroviral therapy. The CDR3 protein is CASSSTGGSNQPQHF. CDR3 nucleotides: TGCGCCAGCAGCTCCACAGGGGGAAGCAATCAGCCCCAGCATTTT.